The clone carrying this T cell receptor beta chain is labeled medium-sized. Its antigen remains unidentified. The sample belongs to a study of CD4 T cells in relation to SARS-CoV-2 and coronaviruses. V lost 1 base and J lost 0, with 6 bases in between. CDR1 is SQVTM and CDR2 is ANQGSEA in the germline V gene. The CDR3 is 13 amino acids. Repertoires were generated with immunoSEQ multiplex PCR, while TCRdb's copy carries only in-frame clones and drops some. This table has about 12,000 clones, less than 70% appearing once. General study points: Monoreactive clones expanded significantly more to SARS-CoV-2 than crossreactive clones did.

Before the COVID-19 pandemic, during about 2011-2019, CD4+ T cells were taken from unexposed donors. CD4+ T cells were isolated from the cells after around 11 days of culture. Unexposed-donor CD4+ T cells were probed with SARS-CoV-2 S/N and four cold-coronavirus spikes, cells permitting. This rearrangement joins TRBV29-1 to TRBJ1-1; no clear D gene. This sequence was found in a human donor in good health. Sequencing was carried out using CD4+ T cells from PBMCs, cultured in vitro. CDR3 in DNA: TGCAGCGTTGAAGTCAGCTTGAACACTGAAGCTTTCTTT. As protein: CSVEVSLNTEAFF.